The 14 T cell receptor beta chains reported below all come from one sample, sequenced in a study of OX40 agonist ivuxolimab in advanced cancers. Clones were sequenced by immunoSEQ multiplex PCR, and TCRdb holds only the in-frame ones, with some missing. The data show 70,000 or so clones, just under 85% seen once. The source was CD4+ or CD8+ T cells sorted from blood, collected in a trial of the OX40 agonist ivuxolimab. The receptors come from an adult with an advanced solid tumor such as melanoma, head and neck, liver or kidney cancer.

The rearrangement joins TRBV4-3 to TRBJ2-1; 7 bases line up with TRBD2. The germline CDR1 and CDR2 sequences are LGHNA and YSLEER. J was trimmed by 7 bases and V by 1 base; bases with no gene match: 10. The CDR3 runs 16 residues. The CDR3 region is CASSQVGLAELNEQFF. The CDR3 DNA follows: TGCGCCAGCAGCCAAGTTGGGCTAGCGGAGTTAAATGAGCAGTTCTTC.

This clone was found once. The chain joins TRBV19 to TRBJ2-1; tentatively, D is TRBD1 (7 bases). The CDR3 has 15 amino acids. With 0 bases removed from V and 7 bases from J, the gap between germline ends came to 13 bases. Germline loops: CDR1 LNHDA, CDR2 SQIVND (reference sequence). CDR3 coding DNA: TGTGCCAGTAGTATAGATTGGGCAGGGGGGAATGAGCAGTTCTTC. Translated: CASSIDWAGGNEQFF.

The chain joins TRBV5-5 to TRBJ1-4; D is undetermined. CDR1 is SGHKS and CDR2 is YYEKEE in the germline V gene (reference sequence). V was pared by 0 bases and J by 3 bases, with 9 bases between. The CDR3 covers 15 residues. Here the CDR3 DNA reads TGTGCCAGCAGCTTGGCCCGCAGATCTAATGAAAAACTGTTTTTT. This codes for CASSLARRSNEKLFF.

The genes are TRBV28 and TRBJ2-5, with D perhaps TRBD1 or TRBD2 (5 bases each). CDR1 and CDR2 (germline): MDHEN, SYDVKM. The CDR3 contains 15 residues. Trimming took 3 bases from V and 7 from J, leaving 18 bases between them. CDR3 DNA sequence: TGTGCCAGCAGTTTGTGGGGTGGGGGAAGGGGGACCCAGTACTTC. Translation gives CASSLWGGGRGTQYF. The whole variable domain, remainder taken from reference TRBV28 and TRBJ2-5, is DVKVTQSSRYLVKRTGEKVFLECVQDMDHENMFWYRQDPGLGLRLIYFSYDVKMKEKGDIPEGYSVSREKKERFSLILESASTNQTSMYLCASSLWGGGRGTQYFGPGTRLLVL.

The CDR3 loop is CASSGGRDNEQFF. The CDR3 nucleotides are TGTGCCAGCAGCGGGGGCAGGGATAATGAGCAGTTCTTC. This sequence joins TRBV7-9 and TRBJ2-1; a weak D match, TRBD1 (6 bases). V shed 5 bases and J shed 7 bases, with 12 bases lying between them. Germline CDR1 is SEHNR and CDR2 is FQNEAQ (reference sequence). The CDR3 covers 13 residues.

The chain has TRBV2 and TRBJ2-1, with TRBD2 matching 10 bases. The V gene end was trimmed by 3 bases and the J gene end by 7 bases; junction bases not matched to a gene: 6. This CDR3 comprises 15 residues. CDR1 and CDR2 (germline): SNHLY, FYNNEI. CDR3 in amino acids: CASSEMGLAHNEQFF. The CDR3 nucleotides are TGTGCCAGCAGTGAGATGGGACTAGCGCATAATGAGCAGTTCTTC.

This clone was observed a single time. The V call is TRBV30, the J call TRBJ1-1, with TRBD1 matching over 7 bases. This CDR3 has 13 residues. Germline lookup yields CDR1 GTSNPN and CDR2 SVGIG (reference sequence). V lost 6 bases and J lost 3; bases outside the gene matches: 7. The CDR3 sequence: CACKGGMDTEAFF. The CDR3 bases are TGTGCCTGTAAAGGGGGCATGGACACTGAAGCTTTCTTT.

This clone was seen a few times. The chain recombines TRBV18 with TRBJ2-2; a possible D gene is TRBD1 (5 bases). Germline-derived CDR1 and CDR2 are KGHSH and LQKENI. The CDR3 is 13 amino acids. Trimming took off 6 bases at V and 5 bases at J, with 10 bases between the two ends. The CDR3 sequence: CASSHPGTGELFF. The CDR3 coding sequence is TGTGCCAGCTCCCACCCAGGGACCGGGGAGCTGTTTTTT.

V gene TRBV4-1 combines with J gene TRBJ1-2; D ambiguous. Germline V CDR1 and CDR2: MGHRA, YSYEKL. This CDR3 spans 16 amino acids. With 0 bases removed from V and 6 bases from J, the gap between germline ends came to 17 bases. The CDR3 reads CASSQDPHRPLDGYTF. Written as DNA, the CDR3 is TGCGCCAGCAGCCAAGATCCTCATAGGCCACTGGATGGCTACACCTTC.

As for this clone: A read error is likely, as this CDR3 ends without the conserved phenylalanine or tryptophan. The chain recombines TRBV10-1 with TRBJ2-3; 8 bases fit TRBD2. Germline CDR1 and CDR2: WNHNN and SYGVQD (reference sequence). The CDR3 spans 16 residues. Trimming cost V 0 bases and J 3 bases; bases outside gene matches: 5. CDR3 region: CASSESTGGSTDTQYL. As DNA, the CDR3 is TGCGCCAGCAGTGAGTCCACGGGGGGGAGTACAGATACGCAGTATCTT.

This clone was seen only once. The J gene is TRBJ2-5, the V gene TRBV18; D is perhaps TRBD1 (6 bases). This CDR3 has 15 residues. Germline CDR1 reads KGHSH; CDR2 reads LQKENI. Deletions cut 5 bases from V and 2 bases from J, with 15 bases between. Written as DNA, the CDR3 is TGTGCCAGCTCATCCCGGGACAAACAGCAAGAGACCCAGTACTTC. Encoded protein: CASSSRDKQQETQYF.

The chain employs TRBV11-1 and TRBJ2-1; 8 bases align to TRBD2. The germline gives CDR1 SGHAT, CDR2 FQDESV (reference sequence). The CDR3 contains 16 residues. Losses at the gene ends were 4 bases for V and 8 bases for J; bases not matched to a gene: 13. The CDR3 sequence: CASSSSGSGIFDEQFF. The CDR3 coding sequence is TGTGCCAGCAGCTCCTCGGGTAGCGGGATTTTCGATGAGCAGTTCTTC.

DNA of the CDR3: TGCGCCAGCAGCCCCCGTTTGACAGATACGCAGTATTTT. Amino acids: CASSPRLTDTQYF. This chain joins TRBV4-3 and TRBJ2-3; D is unclear. There are 13 residues in the CDR3. From germline, CDR1 is LGHNA and CDR2 YSLEER. The V end was cut by 4 bases, the J end by 3 bases, with 8 bases between.

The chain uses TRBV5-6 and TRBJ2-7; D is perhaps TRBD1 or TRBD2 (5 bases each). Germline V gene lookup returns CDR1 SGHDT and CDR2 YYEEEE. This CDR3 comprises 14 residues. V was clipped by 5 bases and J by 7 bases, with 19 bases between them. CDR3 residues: CASRPGTRPGEQYF. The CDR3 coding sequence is TGTGCCAGCAGACCCGGGACCCGACCGGGAGAGCAGTACTTC.